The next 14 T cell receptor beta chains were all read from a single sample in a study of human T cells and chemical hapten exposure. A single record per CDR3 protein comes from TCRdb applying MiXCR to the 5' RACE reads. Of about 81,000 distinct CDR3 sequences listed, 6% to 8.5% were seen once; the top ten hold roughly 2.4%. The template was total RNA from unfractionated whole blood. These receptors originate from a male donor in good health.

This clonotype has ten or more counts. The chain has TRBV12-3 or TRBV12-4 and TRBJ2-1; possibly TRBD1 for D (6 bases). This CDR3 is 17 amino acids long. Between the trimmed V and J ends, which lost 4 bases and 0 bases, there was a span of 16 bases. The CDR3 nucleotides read TGTGCCAGCAGTTCACAGACAGGCTCCAGCTCCTACAATGAGCAGTTCTTC. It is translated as CASSSQTGSSSYNEQFF.

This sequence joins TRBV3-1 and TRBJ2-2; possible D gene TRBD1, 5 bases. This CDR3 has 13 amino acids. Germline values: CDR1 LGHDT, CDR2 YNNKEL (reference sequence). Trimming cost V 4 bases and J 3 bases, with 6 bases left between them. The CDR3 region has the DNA TGTGCCAGCAGCCTGACAGACACCGGGGAGCTGTTTTTT. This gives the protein CASSLTDTGELFF.

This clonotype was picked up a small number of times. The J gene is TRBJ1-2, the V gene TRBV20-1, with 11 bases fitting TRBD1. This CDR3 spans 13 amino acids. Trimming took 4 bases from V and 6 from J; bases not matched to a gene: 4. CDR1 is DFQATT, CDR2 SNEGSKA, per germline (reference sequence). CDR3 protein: CSAKDRGRDGYTF. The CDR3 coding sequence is TGCAGTGCTAAGGACAGGGGGCGGGATGGCTACACCTTC.

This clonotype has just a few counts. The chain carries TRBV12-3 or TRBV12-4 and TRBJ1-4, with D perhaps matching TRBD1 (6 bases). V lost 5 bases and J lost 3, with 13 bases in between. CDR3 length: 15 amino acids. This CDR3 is CASSVQGGANEKLFF. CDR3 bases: TGTGCCAGCAGTGTACAGGGTGGGGCTAATGAAAAACTGTTTTTT.

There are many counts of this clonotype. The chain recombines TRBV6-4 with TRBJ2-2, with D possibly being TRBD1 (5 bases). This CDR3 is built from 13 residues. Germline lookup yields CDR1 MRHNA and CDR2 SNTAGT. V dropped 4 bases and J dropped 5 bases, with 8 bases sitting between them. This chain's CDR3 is CASSVSGTGELFF. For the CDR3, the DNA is TGTGCCAGCAGTGTTTCAGGGACCGGGGAGCTGTTTTTT.

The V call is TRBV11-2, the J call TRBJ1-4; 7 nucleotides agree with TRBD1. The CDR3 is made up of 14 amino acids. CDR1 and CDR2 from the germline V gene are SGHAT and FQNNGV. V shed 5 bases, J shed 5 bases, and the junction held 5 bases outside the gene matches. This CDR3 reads CASSLRQGNEKLFF. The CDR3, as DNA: TGTGCCAGCAGCCTCCGACAGGGAAATGAAAAACTGTTTTTT. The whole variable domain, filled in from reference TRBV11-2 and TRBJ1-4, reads EAGVAQSPRYKIIEKRQSVAFWCNPISGHATLYWYQQILGQGPKLLIQFQNNGVVDDSQLPKDRFSAERLKGVDSTLKIQPAKLEDSAVYLCASSLRQGNEKLFFGSGTQLSVL.

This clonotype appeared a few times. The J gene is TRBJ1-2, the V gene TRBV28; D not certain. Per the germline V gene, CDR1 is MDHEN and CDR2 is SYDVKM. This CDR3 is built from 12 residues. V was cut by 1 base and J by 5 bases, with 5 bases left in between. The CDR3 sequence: CASSLSQYGYTF. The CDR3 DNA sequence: TGTGCCAGCAGTTTATCACAGTATGGCTACACCTTC.

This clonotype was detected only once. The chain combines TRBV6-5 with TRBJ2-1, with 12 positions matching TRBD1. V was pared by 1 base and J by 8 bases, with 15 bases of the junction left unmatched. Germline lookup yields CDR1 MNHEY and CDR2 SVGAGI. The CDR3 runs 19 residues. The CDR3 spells CASSYWGPGQGAGIHEQFF. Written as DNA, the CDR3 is TGTGCCAGCAGTTACTGGGGGCCGGGACAGGGGGCGGGAATTCATGAGCAGTTCTTC.

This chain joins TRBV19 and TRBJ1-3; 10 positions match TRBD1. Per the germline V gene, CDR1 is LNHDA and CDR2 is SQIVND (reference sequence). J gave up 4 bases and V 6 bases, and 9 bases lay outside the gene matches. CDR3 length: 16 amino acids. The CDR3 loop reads CASSPLGTGAGNTIYF. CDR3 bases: TGTGCCAGTAGCCCCCTGGGGACAGGGGCAGGAAACACCATATATTTT.

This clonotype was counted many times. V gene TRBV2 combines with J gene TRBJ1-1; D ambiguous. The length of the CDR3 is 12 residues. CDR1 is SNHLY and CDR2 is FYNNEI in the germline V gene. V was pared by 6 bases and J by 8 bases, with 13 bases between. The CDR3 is CASSGPGNEAFF. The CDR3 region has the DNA TGTGCCAGCAGCGGGCCGGGAAACGAAGCTTTCTTT.

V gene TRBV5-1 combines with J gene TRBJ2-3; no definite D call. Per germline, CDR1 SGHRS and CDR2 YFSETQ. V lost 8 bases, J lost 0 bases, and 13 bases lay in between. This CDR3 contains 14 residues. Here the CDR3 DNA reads TGCGCCAGTAAACAGCAATCTAGCACAGATACGCAGTATTTT. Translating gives CASKQQSSTDTQYF.

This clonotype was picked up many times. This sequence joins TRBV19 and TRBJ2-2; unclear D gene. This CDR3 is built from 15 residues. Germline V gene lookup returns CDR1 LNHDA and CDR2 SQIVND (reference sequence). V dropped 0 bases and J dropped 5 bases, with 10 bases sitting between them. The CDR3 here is CASSIDSTATGELFF. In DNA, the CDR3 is TGTGCCAGTAGTATAGACTCGACGGCAACCGGGGAGCTGTTTTTT.

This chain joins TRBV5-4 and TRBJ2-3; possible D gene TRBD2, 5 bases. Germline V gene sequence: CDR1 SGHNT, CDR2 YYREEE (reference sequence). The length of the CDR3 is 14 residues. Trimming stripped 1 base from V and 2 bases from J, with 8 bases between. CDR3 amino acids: CASSLPGITDTQYF. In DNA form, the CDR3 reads TGTGCCAGCAGCTTGCCGGGAATCACAGATACGCAGTATTTT.

DNA for the CDR3: TGTGCCAGCAGTGGGACAGCAGTAGTTGAAGCTTTCTTT. This gives the protein CASSGTAVVEAFF. The J gene is TRBJ1-1, the V gene TRBV6-1; D is possibly TRBD1 (6 bases). The germline CDR1 and CDR2 sequences are MNHNS and SASEGT. V dropped 4 bases and J dropped 7 bases, with 13 bases sitting between them. The CDR3 runs 13 residues.